These 16 T cell receptor beta chains came from one sample sequenced in a study of T cells after yellow fever vaccination. One entry per CDR3 protein results from TCRdb running MiXCR on the 5' RACE reads. The table has about 340,000 distinct CDR3 sequences, roughly an eighth seen once; the top ten hold about 3%. The sample was CD4+ T cells sorted from PBMCs, taken 15 days after the yellow fever booster vaccination. Source of these receptors: a man younger than 30 who received the YFV17D yellow fever vaccine.

This clonotype was detected a few times. The chain uses TRBV29-1 and TRBJ2-3; D not certain. Trimming pared 6 bases from V and 2 bases from J, leaving 9 bases between. Germline CDR1 reads SQVTM; CDR2 reads ANQGSEA. This CDR3 region has 12 residues. For the CDR3, the DNA is TGCAGCGTCAGGTATAACACAGATACGCAGTATTTT. Translation: CSVRYNTDTQYF.

The sample holds many counts of this clonotype. V gene TRBV20-1 combines with J gene TRBJ2-2; D remains unclear. This CDR3 contains 13 residues. V was shortened by 3 bases and J by 4 bases, with 9 bases between the two germline ends. Germline-derived CDR1 and CDR2 are DFQATT and SNEGSKA (reference sequence). The DNA of the CDR3 is TGCAGTGCTAGGGCCGGATTCACCGGGGAGCTGTTTTTT. Translation gives CSARAGFTGELFF.

The genes are TRBV24-1 and TRBJ1-2; no clear D. The CDR3 has 14 amino acids. Looked up from germline, CDR1 is KGHDR and CDR2 is SFDVKD. The V gene lost 3 bases and the J gene lost 8 bases, with 15 bases spanning the gap. CDR3 coding DNA: TGTGCCACCAGTGATACTACGGTAGTTGAGGGCTACACCTTC. It codes for CATSDTTVVEGYTF.

This clonotype was seen at least ten times. CDR3 residues: CASSLARLEGENEQFF. The CDR3 DNA is TGTGCCAGCAGCTTAGCCCGTCTAGAAGGTGAGAATGAGCAGTTCTTC. The V gene is TRBV7-2, the J gene TRBJ2-1; D remains ambiguous. V was cut by 0 bases and J by 7 bases, with 16 bases left in between. This CDR3 is built from 16 residues. CDR1 is SGHTA, CDR2 FQGNSA, per germline.

The chain has TRBV30 and TRBJ2-4; the match to TRBD1 covers 7 bases. Germline CDR1 and CDR2: GTSNPN and SVGIG (reference sequence). This CDR3 spans 14 amino acids. V lost 0 bases, J lost 5 bases, and 4 bases stayed unmatched. The CDR3 sequence is CAWSVGTGENIQYF. The CDR3 nucleotides read TGTGCCTGGAGTGTAGGTACAGGGGAAAACATTCAGTACTTC.

A few counts support this clonotype. The rearrangement links TRBV6-1 to TRBJ1-3; 9 nucleotides match TRBD1. The V segment lost 6 bases and the J segment 4 bases; nucleotides outside the gene matches: 10. CDR1 is MNHNS and CDR2 is SASEGT in the germline V gene. The CDR3 contains 16 residues. CDR3 nucleotide sequence: TGTGCCAGCAGGGGACAGGGCACTTCGCAAGGAAACACCATATATTTT. It codes for CASRGQGTSQGNTIYF.

The DNA for the CDR3 is TGTGCCAGCAGCTTCCGGGACACTGGGACCCAGTACTTC. Translation: CASSFRDTGTQYF. The rearrangement joins TRBV7-8 to TRBJ2-5, with a possible D match to TRBD1 (6 bases). In germline, CDR1 is SGHVS, CDR2 FQNEAQ. This CDR3 has 13 residues. The germline V and J ends were trimmed by 3 bases and 7 bases, with 12 bases remaining between them.

This clonotype was found a few times. This rearrangement joins TRBV10-3 to TRBJ2-3, with D uncertain. Germline values: CDR1 ENHRY, CDR2 SYGVKD. There are 15 residues in the CDR3. V lost 6 bases and J 4 bases, leaving 17 bases between the germline ends. This chain's CDR3 is CAIRGLQDGPDTQYF. Here the CDR3 DNA reads TGTGCCATCAGGGGCTTGCAGGACGGCCCAGATACGCAGTATTTT.

Ten or more counts support this clonotype. The CDR3 loop is CASSQPGQGRGYTF. The CDR3 DNA follows: TGCGCCAGCAGCCAGCCTGGCCAGGGGAGGGGCTACACCTTC. The V and J genes are TRBV4-1 and TRBJ1-2; maybe TRBD1 (6 bases). Germline lookup yields CDR1 MGHRA and CDR2 YSYEKL. The CDR3 covers 14 residues. The ends were cut back, 3 bases at V and 8 bases at J, with 16 bases in the middle.

V gene TRBV4-2 combines with J gene TRBJ2-1; 10 bases fit TRBD1. Germline CDR1 LGHNA, CDR2 YNFKEQ. Losses at the gene ends were 2 bases for V and 7 bases for J; bases not matched to a gene: 5. This CDR3 region has 15 residues. CDR3: CASSQPGQGLNEQFF. CDR3 bases: TGTGCCAGCAGCCAACCGGGACAGGGGTTGAATGAGCAGTTCTTC.

The gene calls are TRBV4-1 and TRBJ1-3; no reliable D call. V lost 0 bases to trimming and J lost 1 base, with 7 bases between them. Germline CDR1 is MGHRA and CDR2 is YSYEKL. The CDR3 sequence is 15 residues long. As DNA, the CDR3 is TGCGCCAGCAGCCAAGAGGGCAGATCTGGAAACACCATATATTTT. Its translation: CASSQEGRSGNTIYF.

The chain recombines TRBV4-3 with TRBJ2-2; D is ambiguous. The germline CDR1 and CDR2 sequences are LGHNA and YSLEER. With 0 bases removed from V and 2 bases from J, the gap between germline ends came to 13 bases. This CDR3 contains 17 residues. This CDR3 is CASSQDTDGVNTGELFF. CDR3 coding DNA: TGCGCCAGCAGCCAAGATACAGACGGAGTTAACACCGGGGAGCTGTTTTTT.

This clonotype occurred many times. V gene TRBV9 combines with J gene TRBJ1-6; no clear D. Germline values: CDR1 SGDLS, CDR2 YYNGEE. Trimming took off 6 bases at V and 3 bases at J, with 4 bases between the two ends. This CDR3 contains 12 residues. CDR3 sequence reads: CASNLYNSPLHF. DNA for the CDR3: TGTGCCAGCAACCTCTATAATTCACCCCTCCACTTT. Full variable domain (remainder filled in from reference TRBV9 and TRBJ1-6): DSGVTQTPKHLITATGQRVTLRCSPRSGDLSVYWYQQSLDQGLQFLIQYYNGEERAKGNILERFSAQQFPDLHSELNLSSLELGDSALYFCASNLYNSPLHFGNGTRLTVT.

This clonotype showed up many times. The chain carries TRBV10-3 and TRBJ1-6; D gene unclear. The CDR3 consists of 16 residues. V lost 10 bases and J lost 0, with 16 bases in between. Germline loops: CDR1 ENHRY, CDR2 SYGVKD. CDR3 amino acids: CATKGAGASYNSPLHF. CDR3 DNA sequence: TGTGCCACCAAGGGCGCAGGTGCCTCCTATAATTCACCCCTCCACTTT.

The V and J genes are TRBV11-2 and TRBJ2-5, with D perhaps given as TRBD1 or TRBD2 (5 bases each). In germline, CDR1 is SGHAT, CDR2 FQNNGV. The V and J ends lost 5 bases and 3 bases respectively, with 13 bases between them. The CDR3 has 14 amino acids. The CDR3 coding sequence is TGTGCCAGCAGCATTGGGACCTCTAAAGAGACCCAGTACTTC. Amino acids: CASSIGTSKETQYF. The full variable domain, its missing parts supplied by reference TRBV11-2 and TRBJ2-5, is EAGVAQSPRYKIIEKRQSVAFWCNPISGHATLYWYQQILGQGPKLLIQFQNNGVVDDSQLPKDRFSAERLKGVDSTLKIQPAKLEDSAVYLCASSIGTSKETQYFGPGTRLLVL.

The V and J genes are TRBV3-1 and TRBJ2-2; D may match TRBD1 or TRBD2 (5 bases each). Trimming cost V 8 bases and J 3 bases, with 13 bases left between them. The CDR3 is 14 residues long. In germline, CDR1 is LGHDT, CDR2 YNNKEL (reference sequence). CDR3: CASCPVGDTGELFF. DNA for the CDR3: TGTGCCAGCTGCCCCGTGGGGGACACCGGGGAGCTGTTTTTT.